What follows is one T cell receptor (beta chain) and its context. Between the trimmed V and J ends, which lost 3 bases and 4 bases, there was a span of 15 bases. This CDR3 is built from 15 residues. Germline V lookup: CDR1 KGHSH, CDR2 LQKENI. Profiled with immunoSEQ multiplex PCR; TCRdb holds only in-frame clones, not every one. Of tens of thousands of clones detected, 65% to 90% appear once; the ten largest clones hold 16%. This sample was taken from a study of blood T cell repertoires in COVID-19. At the level of the study: Samples of COVID-19 (acute and convalescent) were obtained from the United States, Italy and Spain. Nucleic acid was either cDNA or gDNA, and it came from T cells, B-cell-depleted T cells, or PBMCs.

This receptor was taken from an elderly woman with active or convalescent COVID-19. The sample consisted of peripheral blood. The chain employs TRBV18 and TRBJ1-2; TRBD1 might be the D (5 bases). The CDR3 is CASSPPPGQGYGYTF. Written as DNA, the CDR3 is TGTGCCAGCTCACCGCCCCCCGGGCAGGGCTATGGCTACACCTTC.